This T cell receptor (beta chain) derives from a study of low-dose radiotherapy and immunotherapy resistance in tumors. Primers targeting TRAV and TRBV primed first-strand cDNA, covering alpha and beta chains. Both a constant-region primer and a V-primer adapter served to amplify TCRs across around 20 PCR cycles. Via MiXCR, TCRdb re-called the reads, giving one row per CDR3 protein. The repertoire holds about 13,000 distinct CDR3 sequences, with more than 60% as singletons. The sequence derives from a human donor with advanced metastatic prostate, ovarian, gallbladder or colorectal cancer (not recorded which). This table probably holds off-target reads from a library built for another chain.

The CDR3 reads CASSLETGGETQYF. The DNA for the CDR3 is TGTGCCAGCAGCTTAGAGACAGGGGGCGAGACCCAGTACTTC. The chain has TRBV11-2 and TRBJ2-5, with 10 bases lining up with TRBD1. This CDR3 is built from 14 residues. The V and J ends lost 0 bases and 5 bases, in that order; junction bases with no gene match: 0. Germline CDR1 and CDR2: SGHAT and FQNNGV.